This TCR beta chain is from a study of cytomegalovirus exposure and HLA in healthy donors. Study results and limitations: A later analysis reportedly identified an Asian-associated ancestry cluster as carrying fewer N-insertions than the approximately 670-donor mean. Earlier findings revealed that most TCR beta V segments proved productive either about 87% or about 30% of the time.

The PCR contained 60 Vbeta and 13 Jbeta primers. TCRdb's copy holds only in-frame clones and misses some; the assay was immunoSEQ multiplex PCR. The table has some 140,000 clones, more than 75% seen once. With regard to this clone: Antigen specificity is unknown.

This CDR3 spans 16 amino acids. The ends were cut back, 2 bases at V and 6 bases at J, with 20 bases in the middle. Germline CDR1 is LNHNV and CDR2 is YYDKDF (reference sequence). V is TRBV15 and J is TRBJ2-7; D gene ambiguous. The receptor was derived from a female donor in good health and CMV-seronegative. The sequencing input was PBMCs. CDR3 nucleotide sequence: TGTGCCACCAGCAGATCCCTGCAGCGACGATCGGGCGAGCAGTACTTC. It is translated as CATSRSLQRRSGEQYF. Filled out from reference TRBV15 and TRBJ2-7, the complete variable domain reads DAMVIQNPRYQVTQFGKPVTLSCSQTLNHNVMYWYQQKSSQAPKLLFHYYDKDFNNEADTPDNFQSRRPNTSFCFLDIRSPGLGDTAMYLCATSRSLQRRSGEQYFGPGTRLTVT.